In its sample, the clone carrying this T cell receptor beta chain was seen once. Its antigen is unidentified. The sample is drawn from a study of T cells in localized non-small cell lung cancer. Study-level points and caveats: The study sequenced only one region of the tumor. As a result, intratumor heterogeneity could not be excluded and remains possible. Greater blood T cell density accompanied longer overall survival. Detection in adjacent lung was observed for a median around 50 of the top 100 tumor clones. Peak T cell clonality was found in uninvolved adjacent lung, exceeding tumor.

Sequenced by immunoSEQ multiplex PCR; TCRdb stores in-frame clones only, minus some. The sample consists of roughly 34,000 clones, approximately 80% of them appearing once. The CDR3 has 17 residues. Trimming removed 3 bases from V and 0 bases from J; junction bases left unmatched: 3. Per the germline V gene, CDR1 is SGHAT and CDR2 is FQNNGV. The sample consisted of peripheral blood, taken before any cancer treatment. This chain links TRBV11-2 with TRBJ2-7; TRBD2 matches 15 bases. The sequence derives from a male donor aged 60 or over with stage II squamous cell lung carcinoma. The CDR3 is CASSFGTSGGSSYEQYF. The CDR3 nucleotides read TGTGCCAGCAGCTTCGGGACTAGCGGGGGGTCCTCCTACGAGCAGTACTTC.